These 22 T cell receptor beta chains share one sample of origin, sequenced in a study of blood T cell repertoires in COVID-19. The repertoire was sequenced with immunoSEQ multiplex PCR; TCRdb's copy has only in-frame clones and lacks some. This table has 210,000 or so clones, about 90% appearing once. The sample was peripheral blood. Receptor source: a man aged 40-55 years with active or convalescent COVID-19.

A note on this clone: In the same sample, other DNA sequences code for this CDR3. The V call is TRBV27, the J call TRBJ2-7; 9 bases are shared with TRBD1. The CDR3 spans 14 residues. Losses at the gene ends were 3 bases for V and 2 bases for J; bases not matched to a gene: 2. Germline V gene lookup returns CDR1 MNHEY and CDR2 SMNVEV (reference sequence). CDR3 in amino acids: CASSFGTGPYEQYF. In DNA form, the CDR3 reads TGTGCCAGCAGTTTTGGGACAGGGCCCTACGAGCAGTACTTC.

The chain joins TRBV27 to TRBJ1-5; 7 bases are shared with TRBD1. V shed 3 bases, J shed 5 bases, and the junction held 4 bases outside the gene matches. CDR1 is MNHEY and CDR2 is SMNVEV in the germline V gene (reference sequence). The CDR3 is made up of 14 amino acids. CDR3 in amino acids: CASSFGDRYQPQHF. In nucleotides, the CDR3 is TGTGCCAGCAGTTTTGGGGACAGATATCAGCCCCAGCATTTT.

The V call is TRBV27, the J call TRBJ1-2; the D is unclear. This CDR3 region has 13 residues. Germline values: CDR1 MNHEY, CDR2 SMNVEV (reference sequence). With 4 bases removed from V and 2 bases from J, the gap between germline ends came to 8 bases. CDR3 in amino acids: CASSSHTNYGYTF. The CDR3 DNA reads TGTGCCAGCAGTTCTCACACGAACTATGGCTACACCTTC.

This clone is a singleton in its sample. The chain carries TRBV27 and TRBJ1-1; 8 nucleotides align to TRBD1. The CDR3 has 14 residues. After removal of 6 bases from V and 4 bases from J, the junction contained 7 bases not matched to a gene. Per germline, CDR1 MNHEY and CDR2 SMNVEV (reference sequence). CDR3 in DNA: TGTGCCAGCAGGGACAGGGTAGGGTCCACTGAAGCTTTCTTT. This encodes CASRDRVGSTEAFF.

CDR3 nucleotide sequence: TGTGCCAGCAGTGGAGGTACCTACAATGAGCAGTTCTTC. Translated, it gives CASSGGTYNEQFF. This chain uses TRBV2 with TRBJ2-1; D call uncertain. The germline V gene has CDR1 SNHLY and CDR2 FYNNEI. V lost 4 bases and J 2 bases, leaving 6 bases between the germline ends. This CDR3 spans 13 amino acids.

The chain employs TRBV2 and TRBJ1-2, with D perhaps TRBD1 (6 bases). The V and J ends lost 6 bases and 5 bases respectively, with 10 bases between them. Germline V gene data show CDR1 as SNHLY and CDR2 as FYNNEI. CDR3 length equals 12 residues. CDR3 bases: TGTGCCAGCAGGAGGGGGTTTTATGGCTACACCTTC. Translating gives CASRRGFYGYTF.

This rearrangement joins TRBV28 to TRBJ1-2, with D unresolved. From germline, CDR1 is MDHEN and CDR2 SYDVKM. This CDR3 has 13 amino acids. The V end was cut by 7 bases, the J end by 2 bases, with 11 bases between. CDR3 sequence reads: CASTSDSNYGYTF. As DNA, the CDR3 is TGTGCCAGCACGTCCGATAGCAACTATGGCTACACCTTC.

V usage is TRBV5-1 and J usage is TRBJ2-7; 10 bases are shared with TRBD1. The germline V gene encodes CDR1 SGHRS and CDR2 YFSETQ. The CDR3 runs 16 residues. J lost 1 base, V lost 4 bases, and 8 bases had no gene match. The CDR3 sequence: CASSASRDRGSYEQYF. CDR3 sequence (DNA): TGCGCCAGCAGCGCCTCGAGGGACAGGGGATCCTACGAGCAGTACTTC.

The chain joins TRBV5-6 to TRBJ2-1; perhaps TRBD1 as D (6 bases). V lost 4 bases and J lost 13, with 15 bases in between. The CDR3 is 12 amino acids. CDR1 SGHDT and CDR2 YYEEEE come from the germline V gene. The CDR3 region has the DNA TGTGCCAGCAGCACTCGGACAGCTACTCAGTTCTTC. Its protein product is CASSTRTATQFF.

CDR3 amino acids: CASSQIKGGHGYTF. CDR3 sequence (DNA): TGTGCCAGCAGCCAAATTAAGGGAGGGCATGGCTACACCTTC. The chain is built from TRBV4-2 and TRBJ1-2; D is uncertain. V lost 2 bases and J lost 6, with 13 bases in between. Germline CDR1 reads LGHNA; CDR2 reads YNFKEQ. This CDR3 contains 14 residues.

This chain joins TRBV15 and TRBJ2-3; D might be TRBD1 (7 bases). Trimming cost V 5 bases and J 1 base, with 16 bases left between them. The CDR3 covers 16 residues. Germline lookup yields CDR1 LNHNV and CDR2 YYDKDF (reference sequence). Here the CDR3 reads CATSLEGAVRTDTQYF. CDR3 DNA: TGTGCCACCAGCTTGGAGGGGGCGGTCCGCACAGATACGCAGTATTTT.

The J gene is TRBJ1-1, the V gene TRBV10-1, with 9 bases identical to TRBD1. Looked up from germline, CDR1 is WNHNN and CDR2 is SYGVQD (reference sequence). The junction had 12 bases not matched to a gene; V was cut back by 4 bases and J by 12 bases. This CDR3 comprises 14 residues. CDR3 sequence: CASSAGTGTRRTFF. The CDR3 DNA reads as TGCGCCAGCAGTGCCGGGACAGGGACGAGGCGAACTTTCTTT.

The rearrangement uses TRBV6-5 and TRBJ2-7; 14 positions match TRBD2. The CDR3 runs 14 residues. Unmatched junction bases numbered 1, after V lost 6 bases and J lost 3 bases. Germline CDR1 is MNHEY and CDR2 is SVGAGI. CDR3 loop: CASSGTSGGYEQYF. The DNA for the CDR3 is TGTGCCAGCAGCGGGACTAGCGGGGGCTACGAGCAGTACTTC.

The rearrangement links TRBV4-1 to TRBJ2-7, with 7 bases that match TRBD1. The CDR3 is 16 residues long. After removal of 3 bases from V and 2 bases from J, the junction contained 10 bases not matched to a gene. Germline assignment: CDR1 MGHRA and CDR2 YSYEKL. The CDR3 bases are TGCGCCAGCAGCCAGGTTGGGACAGCCGCAACCTACGAGCAGTACTTC. Translating gives CASSQVGTAATYEQYF.

The chain uses TRBV12-3 or TRBV12-4 and TRBJ1-6; TRBD1 aligns across 8 bases. The CDR3 is 13 amino acids. V trimming: 5 bases; J trimming: 8 bases; junction bases outside the gene matches: 2. CDR3 in DNA: TGTGCCAGCAGTGGACAGGGTGATTCACCCCTCCACTTT. Protein sequence: CASSGQGDSPLHF.

The sample holds one count of this clone. CDR3 sequence (DNA): TGCGCCAGCAGCCTATGGACAGGGGAGAGTGAAAAACTGTTTTTT. It yields the protein CASSLWTGESEKLFF. The chain recombines TRBV5-1 with TRBJ1-4; the match to TRBD1 covers 9 bases. This CDR3 is 15 amino acids long. Germline trimming cut 4 bases from V and 7 bases from J; bases unmatched to any gene: 8. Germline V lookup: CDR1 SGHRS, CDR2 YFSETQ.

V is TRBV2 and J is TRBJ2-7; no clear D. The CDR3 is made up of 14 amino acids. CDR1 and CDR2 from the germline V gene are SNHLY and FYNNEI. V lost 6 bases and J lost 2, with 14 bases in between. The CDR3, as DNA: TGTGCCAGCAGGCAGGCGACGGCCCCCTACGAGCAGTACTTC. Its translation is CASRQATAPYEQYF.

This chain uses TRBV28 with TRBJ1-2; 9 positions agree with TRBD1. The CDR3 loop spans 17 amino acids. Germline V lookup: CDR1 MDHEN, CDR2 SYDVKM. V lost 6 bases to trimming and J lost 4 bases; unmatched junction nucleotides: 15. The CDR3: CASSFSGTGQRFYGYTF. DNA for the CDR3: TGTGCCAGCAGCTTCTCCGGGACAGGGCAAAGGTTCTATGGCTACACCTTC.

This clone was observed a single time. V is TRBV7-8 and J is TRBJ1-5, with 8 bases lining up with TRBD1. The CDR3 runs 14 residues. Unmatched junction bases numbered 3, after V lost 5 bases and J lost 3 bases. Per the germline V gene, CDR1 is SGHVS and CDR2 is FQNEAQ. The CDR3 loop reads CASSVDRVNQPQHF. The CDR3 bases are TGTGCCAGCAGCGTGGACAGGGTCAATCAGCCCCAGCATTTT. The entire variable domain, with the rest obtained from reference TRBV7-8 and TRBJ1-5, is as follows: GAGVSQSPRYKVAKRGQDVALRCDPISGHVSLFWYQQALGQGPEFLTYFQNEAQLDKSGLPSDRFFAERPEGSVSTLKIQRTQQEDSAVYLCASSVDRVNQPQHFGDGTRLSIL.

The rearrangement joins TRBV6-5 to TRBJ1-5, with D uncertain. The CDR3 runs to 13 residues. Trimming took off 7 bases at V and 11 bases at J, with 18 bases between the two ends. CDR1 and CDR2 from the germline V gene are MNHEY and SVGAGI. This CDR3 reads CASTNPGLSSQHF. In DNA, the CDR3 is TGTGCCAGCACTAATCCGGGTCTCTCTTCCCAGCATTTT.

This clone was seen a single time. The chain carries TRBV28 and TRBJ2-7; a weak D match, TRBD1 (5 bases). The CDR3 covers 14 residues. The germline V gene encodes CDR1 MDHEN and CDR2 SYDVKM. The V end lost 3 bases, the J end lost 2 bases, and 11 bases lay between the germline ends. In nucleotides, the CDR3 is TGTGCCAGCAGTTTCCACAGGCGGACCTACGAGCAGTACTTC. Translation: CASSFHRRTYEQYF.

V usage is TRBV4-1 and J usage is TRBJ1-1; TRBD1 matches 11 bases. The CDR3 has 16 amino acids. Looked up from germline, CDR1 is MGHRA and CDR2 is YSYEKL. After removal of 7 bases from V and 2 bases from J, the junction contained 9 bases not matched to a gene. In DNA form, the CDR3 reads TGCGCCAGCAAGGGACAGGGGGTTGGATTCAACACTGAAGCTTTCTTT. Protein product: CASKGQGVGFNTEAFF.